Listed below are T cell receptor beta chains from one sample, sequenced in a study of blood T cell repertoires in COVID-19. Clones were sequenced by immunoSEQ multiplex PCR, and TCRdb holds only the in-frame ones, with some missing. The table has 150,000 or so clones, 65% to 85% seen once. Sequences were obtained from PBMCs or T cells enriched from blood (not recorded which). These TCRs come from a woman aged 40 to 50 with acute COVID-19. CDR3s leave out the opening cysteine and the closing phenylalanine or tryptophan. Each record gives: V gene, CDR3 length, CDR3 protein.

V gene: TRBV9
CDR3 length: 14
CDR3 protein: ASSVSSGIGQETQY

V gene: TRBV7-3
CDR3 length: 14
CDR3 protein: ASSLSTGSSYNEQF

V gene: TRBV5-1
CDR3 length: 13
CDR3 protein: ASSLGDRHQETQY

V gene: TRBV29-1
CDR3 length: 10
CDR3 protein: SVQRIGGPLH

V gene: TRBV19
CDR3 length: 12
CDR3 protein: ASSMGQGRETQY

V gene: TRBV18
CDR3 length: 13
CDR3 protein: ASSLGQAFYNEQF

V gene: TRBV7-6
CDR3 length: 11
CDR3 protein: ASSSEREETQY

V gene: TRBV6-2/TRBV6-3
CDR3 length: 13
CDR3 protein: ASSSKGTEHHGYT

V gene: TRBV19
CDR3 length: 16
CDR3 protein: ASSDQTLGAGRGNIQY

V gene: TRBV19
CDR3 length: 15
CDR3 protein: ASSTYWRQSEVEKLF

V gene: TRBV10-2
CDR3 length: 11
CDR3 protein: ASRQTTGGEQF

V gene: TRBV20-1
CDR3 length: 12
CDR3 protein: SASMRLDYNEQF

V gene: TRBV7-8
CDR3 length: 13
CDR3 protein: ASSFRTGGYTEAF

V gene: TRBV6-5
CDR3 length: 14
CDR3 protein: ASSSFTGERAYGYT

V gene: TRBV30
CDR3 length: 13
CDR3 protein: AWSPRTIRYNEQF

V gene: TRBV7-9
CDR3 length: 13
CDR3 protein: ASSREGQGRKTQY

V gene: TRBV6-5
CDR3 length: 14
CDR3 protein: ASSSTGLRLDSPLH

V gene: TRBV9
CDR3 length: 14
CDR3 protein: ASSLEGLAVYNEQF

V gene: TRBV25-1
CDR3 length: 13
CDR3 protein: ASNRGTGLNYEQY

V gene: TRBV19
CDR3 length: 16
CDR3 protein: ASVPGTGAAISGNTIY

V gene: TRBV7-8
CDR3 length: 12
CDR3 protein: ASSLGGEGSPLH

V gene: TRBV29-1
CDR3 length: 11
CDR3 protein: SVQVELNEKLF

V gene: TRBV19
CDR3 length: 15
CDR3 protein: ASSLNLAGGFHREQF

V gene: TRBV2
CDR3 length: 13
CDR3 protein: ASSDVAVSSYEQY